In this sample, the clone carrying this TCR beta chain turned up a few times. V gave up 4 bases and J gave up 1 base, with 14 bases separating them. The CDR3 length is 17 residues. Looked up from germline, CDR1 is KGHSH and CDR2 is LQKENI. TCRdb re-called the 5' RACE reads through MiXCR, storing one row per CDR3 protein. The sample consists of 1.5 million to 2 million distinct CDR3 sequences, 25% to 35% of them appearing once. The data were taken from a study of identical twins. This rearrangement joins TRBV18 to TRBJ2-6; weak D call: TRBD2 (5 bases). Source material: cord blood. The TCR originated in a newborn girl in good health. CDR3 protein: CASSLDGDPSGANVLTF. In nucleotides, the CDR3 is TGTGCCAGCTCACTGGACGGGGATCCATCTGGGGCCAACGTCCTGACTTTC.